This TCR beta chain was identified during a study of regulatory T cells in long-lasting Graves disease. Germline CDR1 and CDR2: MNHEY and SMNVEV (reference sequence). Losses at the gene ends were 0 bases for V and 5 bases for J; bases not matched to a gene: 2. The CDR3 consists of 14 residues. CDR3 regions were amplified by Arm-PCR using iRepertoire HTBI primers to build TCR beta libraries. TCRdb re-called the multiplex PCR reads through MiXCR, storing one row per CDR3 protein. The data hold some 370,000 distinct CDR3 sequences, with 20% to 25% observed a single time. Time point described: persistent/refractory GD, antithyroid drugs over 5 years with positive TRAb. The TCR library was made from RNA extracted from PBMCs.

The sequence derives from a woman aged 40 to 55 with Graves disease. Sequenced here: peripheral blood mononuclear cells (PBMCs), sampled when the disease was refractory, from a patient treated with antithyroid drugs. The chain has TRBV27 and TRBJ2-7, with 9 nucleotides matching TRBD2. CDR3 in DNA: TGTGCCAGCAGTTTATCCCGACTAGCGGACGAGCAGTACTTC. As protein: CASSLSRLADEQYF.